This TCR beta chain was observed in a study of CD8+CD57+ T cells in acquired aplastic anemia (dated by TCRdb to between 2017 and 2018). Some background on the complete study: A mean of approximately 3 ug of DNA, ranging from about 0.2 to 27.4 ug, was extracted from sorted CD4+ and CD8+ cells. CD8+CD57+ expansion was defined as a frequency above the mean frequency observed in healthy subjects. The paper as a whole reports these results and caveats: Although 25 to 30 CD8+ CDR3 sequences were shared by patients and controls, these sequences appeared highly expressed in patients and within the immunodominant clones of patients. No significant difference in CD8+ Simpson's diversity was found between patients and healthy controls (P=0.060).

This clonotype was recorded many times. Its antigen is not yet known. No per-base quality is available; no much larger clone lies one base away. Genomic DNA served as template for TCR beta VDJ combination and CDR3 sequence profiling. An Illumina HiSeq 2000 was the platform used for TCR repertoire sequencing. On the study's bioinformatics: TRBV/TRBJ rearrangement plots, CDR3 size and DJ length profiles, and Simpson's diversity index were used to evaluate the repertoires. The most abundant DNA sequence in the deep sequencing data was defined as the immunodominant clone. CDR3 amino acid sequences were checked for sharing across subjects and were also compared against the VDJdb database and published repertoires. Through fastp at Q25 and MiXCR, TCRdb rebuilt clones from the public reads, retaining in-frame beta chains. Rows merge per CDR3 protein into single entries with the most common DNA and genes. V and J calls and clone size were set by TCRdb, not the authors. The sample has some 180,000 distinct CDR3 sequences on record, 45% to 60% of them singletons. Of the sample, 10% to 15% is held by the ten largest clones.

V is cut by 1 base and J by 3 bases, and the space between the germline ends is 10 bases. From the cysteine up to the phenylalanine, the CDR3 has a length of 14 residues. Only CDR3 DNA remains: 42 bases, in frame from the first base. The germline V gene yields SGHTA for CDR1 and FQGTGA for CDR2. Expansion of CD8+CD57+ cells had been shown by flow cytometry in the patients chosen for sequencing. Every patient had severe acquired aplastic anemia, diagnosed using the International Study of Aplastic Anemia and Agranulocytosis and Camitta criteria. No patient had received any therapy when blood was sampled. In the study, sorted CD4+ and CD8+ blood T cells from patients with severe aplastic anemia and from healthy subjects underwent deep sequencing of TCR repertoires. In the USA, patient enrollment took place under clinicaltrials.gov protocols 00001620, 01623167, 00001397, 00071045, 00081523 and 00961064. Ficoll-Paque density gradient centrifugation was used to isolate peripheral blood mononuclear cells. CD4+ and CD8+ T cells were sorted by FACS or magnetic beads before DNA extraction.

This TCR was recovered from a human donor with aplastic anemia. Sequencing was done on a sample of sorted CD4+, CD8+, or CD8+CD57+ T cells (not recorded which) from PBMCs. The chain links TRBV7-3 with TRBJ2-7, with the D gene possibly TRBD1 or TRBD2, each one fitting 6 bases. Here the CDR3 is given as CASSLRGAGYEQYF. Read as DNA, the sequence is TGTGCCAGCAGCTTAAGGGGGGCCGGCTACGAGCAGTACTTC. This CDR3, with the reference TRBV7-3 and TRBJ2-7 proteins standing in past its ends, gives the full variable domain GAGVSQTPSNKVTEKGKYVELRCDPISGHTALYWYRQSLGQGPEFLIYFQGTGAADDSGLPNDRFFAVRPEGSVSTLKIQRTERGDSAVYLCASSLRGAGYEQYFGPGTRLTVT.